This entry lists 27 T cell receptor beta chains sequenced from one sample in a study of cytomegalovirus exposure and HLA in healthy donors. The PCR made use of 60 Vbeta and 13 Jbeta primers. Some clones are missing from TCRdb's copy, which holds only in-frame ones; the method was immunoSEQ multiplex PCR. The table shows hundreds of thousands of clones, with more than 55% occurring only once. Sequencing was performed on PBMCs. These receptors were obtained from a female donor in good health and CMV-seronegative.

This clone was counted only a few times. The chain is built from TRBV11-3 and TRBJ1-1; D not certain. The ends were cut back, 5 bases at V and 1 base at J, with 14 bases in the middle. The CDR3 contains 15 residues. CDR1 SGHNT and CDR2 YENEEA come from the germline V gene. The CDR3 DNA is TGTGCCAGCAGCGAGTCAGGTGGGTCGAACACTGAAGCTTTCTTT. It codes for CASSESGGSNTEAFF.

This chain uses TRBV10-3 with TRBJ2-5, with a weak D call TRBD2 (6 bases). Trimming removed 8 bases at V and 11 bases at J, with 21 bases between. The germline V gene has CDR1 ENHRY and CDR2 SYGVKD. The CDR3 extends over 13 amino acids. In DNA form, the CDR3 reads TGTGCCATCGCGGCAGGGCCCGGAGGGGAGCAGTACTTC. This encodes CAIAAGPGGEQYF.

A few counts support this clone. This chain links TRBV5-1 with TRBJ1-5; D not certain. Germline V gene data show CDR1 as SGHRS and CDR2 as YFSETQ. Deletions cut 4 bases from V and 7 bases from J, with 15 bases between. The CDR3 has 14 amino acids. DNA for the CDR3: TGCGCCAGCAGCCCTAGACCCGGCGGCCAGCCCCAGCATTTT. This gives the protein CASSPRPGGQPQHF. Full variable domain (outside the CDR3, taken from reference TRBV5-1 and TRBJ1-5): KAGVTQTPRYLIKTRGQQVTLSCSPISGHRSVSWYQQTPGQGLQFLFEYFSETQRNKGNFPGRFSGRQFSNSRSEMNVSTLELGDSALYLCASSPRPGGQPQHFGDGTRLSIL.

Comment on this clone: The junction and the germline gene differ at one end; a read error may be behind it. The rearrangement links TRBV7-9 to TRBJ2-5; 9 positions agree with TRBD1. Germline lookup yields CDR1 SEHNR and CDR2 FQNEAQ (reference sequence). This CDR3 comprises 16 residues. The DNA of the CDR3 is TGTTCCAGCAGCCGAAGGGGGCCGACAGGGGGAGAGACCCAGTACTTC. Encoded protein: CSSSRRGPTGGETQYF.

In its sample, this clone was seen once. This rearrangement joins TRBV29-1 to TRBJ2-3; TRBD1 aligns across 8 bases. Germline V gene data show CDR1 as SQVTM and CDR2 as ANQGSEA. This CDR3 contains 15 residues. V shed 5 bases, J shed 0 bases, and the junction held 7 bases outside the gene matches. The CDR3 DNA follows: TGCAGCGTTCAGGAGGACAGGGTGAGCACAGATACGCAGTATTTT. Translated, it gives CSVQEDRVSTDTQYF.

This clone was observed a handful of times. The J gene is TRBJ2-1, the V gene TRBV5-6; D remains unclear. In germline, CDR1 is SGHDT, CDR2 YYEEEE. There are 12 residues in the CDR3. The V end was cut by 3 bases, the J end by 4 bases, with 5 bases between. The CDR3 spells CASSSEYNEQFF. The CDR3 coding sequence is TGTGCCAGCAGCTCAGAATACAATGAGCAGTTCTTC.

The V gene is TRBV5-6, the J gene TRBJ2-3; no firm D call. The V and J ends lost 1 base and 3 bases respectively, with 12 bases between them. Germline CDR1 and CDR2: SGHDT and YYEEEE. The CDR3 length is 15 residues. CDR3 in amino acids: CASSLRLDGTDTQYF. Here the CDR3 DNA reads TGTGCCAGCAGCTTGCGGCTAGACGGGACAGATACGCAGTATTTT.

The chain joins TRBV10-1 to TRBJ1-1; D is ambiguous. Germline CDR1 WNHNN, CDR2 SYGVQD (reference sequence). Trimming removed 3 bases from V and 0 bases from J, with 8 bases in between. The CDR3 covers 14 residues. The CDR3 region is CASSDQRVNTEAFF. The CDR3, as DNA: TGCGCCAGCAGTGACCAACGGGTGAACACTGAAGCTTTCTTT.

This chain links TRBV28 with TRBJ2-1; D possibly corresponds to TRBD2 (5 bases). The V and J ends lost 1 base and 6 bases respectively, with 22 bases between them. This CDR3 comprises 18 residues. Germline values: CDR1 MDHEN, CDR2 SYDVKM. The CDR3 sequence: CASSLLRQWTLEGNEQFF. The CDR3, as DNA: TGTGCCAGCAGTTTATTAAGGCAGTGGACTCTTGAGGGCAATGAGCAGTTCTTC.

This clone was seen only a few times. The gene calls are TRBV6-1 and TRBJ2-1; 7 nucleotides match TRBD1. The V gene's germline CDR1 is MNHNS and CDR2 SASEGT. After removal of 3 bases from V and 6 bases from J, the junction contained 8 bases not matched to a gene. The CDR3 length is 15 residues. Here the CDR3 DNA reads TGTGCCAGCAGTGAGGGACAGATCGAGGTCAATGAGCAGTTCTTC. This translates into CASSEGQIEVNEQFF.

The rearrangement joins TRBV5-1 to TRBJ2-3; D perhaps matches TRBD1 (5 bases). The V end was cut by 0 bases, the J end by 4 bases, with 9 bases between. The CDR3 runs 14 residues. The germline V gene has CDR1 SGHRS and CDR2 YFSETQ. CDR3 region: CASSLEGNADTQYF. CDR3 nucleotides: TGCGCCAGCAGCTTGGAGGGGAACGCAGATACGCAGTATTTT.

The chain has TRBV19 and TRBJ2-6, with 7 bases matching TRBD1. CDR3 length: 16 amino acids. Germline CDR1 and CDR2: LNHDA and SQIVND (reference sequence). Losses at the gene ends were 7 bases for V and 4 bases for J; bases not matched to a gene: 10. DNA for the CDR3: TGTGCCAGTACCGACTCGACAGGGTCCGGGGCCAACGTCCTGACTTTC. It translates to CASTDSTGSGANVLTF.

The V gene is TRBV6-1, the J gene TRBJ1-5; 7 nucleotides align to TRBD1. There are 15 residues in the CDR3. The J segment lost 4 bases and the V segment lost 4 bases, leaving 7 bases of the junction unmatched. Looked up from germline, CDR1 is MNHNS and CDR2 is SASEGT. CDR3 region: CASSALSGQNQPQHF. The CDR3 nucleotides are TGTGCCAGCAGTGCATTATCGGGACAGAATCAGCCCCAGCATTTT.

This chain uses TRBV7-8 with TRBJ2-7; D unresolved. Trimming removed 0 bases from V and 3 bases from J, with 9 bases in between. The CDR3 contains 14 residues. CDR1 is SGHVS, CDR2 FQNEAQ, per germline. CDR3 residues: CASSLARANYEQYF. CDR3 DNA: TGTGCCAGCAGCTTAGCGCGCGCTAACTACGAGCAGTACTTC. The full variable domain, in which reference TRBV7-8 and TRBJ2-7 provide the parts outside the CDR3, is GAGVSQSPRYKVAKRGQDVALRCDPISGHVSLFWYQQALGQGPEFLTYFQNEAQLDKSGLPSDRFFAERPEGSVSTLKIQRTQQEDSAVYLCASSLARANYEQYFGPGTRLTVT.

CDR3 in amino acids: CASSVLGTSAGEQYF. The CDR3 DNA reads TGTGCCAGCAGCGTCCTTGGGACTAGCGCCGGGGAGCAGTACTTC. The J gene is TRBJ2-7, the V gene TRBV9; 10 bases agree with TRBD2. From germline, CDR1 is SGDLS and CDR2 YYNGEE. The CDR3 has 15 amino acids. V trimming: 2 bases; J trimming: 7 bases; junction bases outside the gene matches: 9.

The V call is TRBV6-5, the J call TRBJ2-1; 8 positions agree with TRBD2. Germline trimming cut 6 bases from V and 8 bases from J; bases unmatched to any gene: 6. The CDR3 sequence is 13 residues long. Germline V lookup: CDR1 MNHEY, CDR2 SVGAGI. This CDR3 reads CASSWDGRDEQFF. The CDR3 nucleotides are TGTGCCAGCAGCTGGGACGGGAGGGATGAGCAGTTCTTC.

This clone showed up just a few times. The germline gene is not matched at one end of the junction; a read error may be the cause. The V gene is TRBV7-9, the J gene TRBJ1-1, with 9 bases matching TRBD1. This CDR3 spans 15 amino acids. CDR1 and CDR2 from the germline V gene are SEHNR and FQNEAQ (reference sequence). CDR3 sequence: CSSSFNRGRSLEAFF. The CDR3 DNA reads TGTTCCAGCAGCTTTAACAGGGGGCGGTCCCTCGAAGCTTTCTTT. The full variable domain, with the rest looked up from reference TRBV7-9 and TRBJ1-1, is DTGVSQNPRHKITKRGQNVTFRCDPISEHNRLYWYRQTLGQGPEFLTYFQNEAQLEKSRLLSDRFSAERPKGSFSTLEIQRTEQGDSAMYLCSSSFNRGRSLEAFFGQGTRLTVV.

The chain links TRBV6-1 to TRBJ2-7; TRBD1 agrees at 8 bases. With V trimmed by 3 bases and J by 5 bases, 6 bases remained unmatched. Germline loops: CDR1 MNHNS, CDR2 SASEGT. CDR3 length: 14 residues. The CDR3 coding sequence is TGTGCCAGCAGTGACTCCGGGACAGGTCACGAGCAGTACTTC. This codes for CASSDSGTGHEQYF.

The rearrangement uses TRBV30 and TRBJ1-1; D is unresolved. The germline V gene encodes CDR1 GTSNPN and CDR2 SVGIG (reference sequence). CDR3 length equals 11 residues. The V and J ends lost 0 bases and 5 bases respectively, with 4 bases between them. The DNA of the CDR3 is TGTGCCTGGAGTGTTGAGACTGAAGCTTTCTTT. Protein sequence: CAWSVETEAFF.

The genes are TRBV15 and TRBJ1-4; D gene uncertain. Between the trimmed V and J ends, which lost 5 bases and 6 bases, there was a span of 10 bases. Germline CDR1 is LNHNV and CDR2 is YYDKDF (reference sequence). The CDR3 has 13 amino acids. The CDR3: CATSPGIDEKLFF. The DNA of the CDR3 is TGTGCCACCAGCCCAGGTATCGATGAAAAACTGTTTTTT.

The CDR3 spells CASSSPDRGNTEAFF. The CDR3 bases are TGTGCCAGCAGCTCTCCGGACAGGGGGAACACTGAAGCTTTCTTT. The J gene is TRBJ1-1, the V gene TRBV7-2; 9 nucleotides agree with TRBD1. Germline V gene sequence: CDR1 SGHTA, CDR2 FQGNSA. With V trimmed by 4 bases and J by 1 base, 4 bases remained unmatched. The CDR3 spans 15 residues.

The table lists this clone with a few counts. This rearrangement joins TRBV10-3 to TRBJ1-2; the D gene is possibly TRBD1 (5 bases). The CDR3 extends over 14 amino acids. Germline V gene lookup returns CDR1 ENHRY and CDR2 SYGVKD. V dropped 6 bases and J dropped 3 bases, with 14 bases sitting between them. In DNA form, the CDR3 reads TGTGCCATCAGCCGACAGAATGGGGACTATGGCTACACCTTC. The encoded protein is CAISRQNGDYGYTF.

This sequence joins TRBV6-1 and TRBJ1-1; the D is unclear. Trimming removed 3 bases from V and 1 base from J, with 9 bases in between. The germline V gene encodes CDR1 MNHNS and CDR2 SASEGT. CDR3 length: 14 amino acids. The CDR3 nucleotides read TGTGCCAGCAGTGAGGAGCGCGCGAACACTGAAGCTTTCTTT. Its protein is CASSEERANTEAFF.

The chain links TRBV5-6 to TRBJ1-1; the D gene is possibly TRBD1 (6 bases). The V and J ends lost 4 bases and 5 bases respectively, with 27 bases between them. This CDR3 has 18 amino acids. Germline V gene lookup returns CDR1 SGHDT and CDR2 YYEEEE. The CDR3 DNA reads as TGTGCCAGCAGCACCGACAGGATCACCAGATCGGGTAAGACTGAAGCTTTCTTT. Its translation: CASSTDRITRSGKTEAFF.

The genes are TRBV4-1 and TRBJ1-2; the D is unclear. V lost 1 base and J 7 bases, leaving 13 bases between the germline ends. Germline V gene lookup returns CDR1 MGHRA and CDR2 YSYEKL. The CDR3 is 14 amino acids. The CDR3 DNA follows: TGCGCCAGCAGCCAAGCGGGTCCAAATCTTGGCTACACCTTC. Protein product: CASSQAGPNLGYTF.

This clone was picked up a small number of times. V gene TRBV27 combines with J gene TRBJ2-7, with unresolved D. Germline V gene data show CDR1 as MNHEY and CDR2 as SMNVEV (reference sequence). The V end lost 4 bases, the J end lost 1 base, and 8 bases lay between the germline ends. The CDR3 extends over 13 amino acids. The chain's CDR3 is CASSYVLSYEQYF. The CDR3 DNA is TGTGCCAGCAGTTACGTCCTATCCTACGAGCAGTACTTC.

V usage is TRBV6-1 and J usage is TRBJ1-2; 8 bases agree with TRBD1. The J segment lost 2 bases and the V segment lost 6 bases, leaving 8 bases of the junction unmatched. In germline, CDR1 is MNHNS, CDR2 SASEGT. This CDR3 has 15 residues. The chain's CDR3 is CASSPGQGLNYGYTF. The DNA for the CDR3 is TGTGCCAGCAGCCCTGGACAGGGTCTGAACTATGGCTACACCTTC.